This is a list of T cell receptor beta chains from one sample in a study of a mutant IDH1 vaccine in newly diagnosed glioma. No cognate antigen is known for these TCRs. The repertoire was sequenced with immunoSEQ multiplex PCR; TCRdb's copy has only in-frame clones and lacks some. This sample has over 45,000 clones, with roughly four fifths found just once. The material sequenced was PBMCs, taken from a glioma patient whose treatment included an IDH1 peptide vaccine. These receptor sequences come from a woman in her fifties or sixties with glioma. Both conserved end residues are part of each CDR3. The D gene is left open where the match is weak. Where a row states a size, it is once, few, many or the class of an expanded clone; other rows omit it.

V	J	D	size	DNA	CDR3
TRBV2	TRBJ2-1	-	-	TGTGCCAGCAGCGCCGACCGGGACATCAATGAGCAGTTCTTC	CASSADRDINEQFF
TRBV5-6	TRBJ1-2	-	-	TGTGCCAGCAGCCCGGGACTGTCCTATGGCTACACCTTC	CASSPGLSYGYTF
TRBV30	TRBJ1-1	TRBD1	-	TGTGCCTGGAGTTCGGCCAGCAGGGGGCGAGACACTGAAGCTTTCTTT	CAWSSASRGRDTEAFF
TRBV30	TRBJ2-7	-	-	TGTGCCTGGAGTGGGACAGACGGGGAGCAGTACTTC	CAWSGTDGEQYF
TRBV7-9	TRBJ2-2	TRBD1	-	TGTGCCAGCAGCTTAGGACAGGGGAGTACCGGGGAGCTGTTTTTT	CASSLGQGSTGELFF
TRBV5-4	TRBJ2-7	TRBD2	once	TGTGCCAGCAGCTTGGATACTAGCGGGGGGCAGGAGCAGTACTTC	CASSLDTSGGQEQYF
TRBV27	TRBJ1-2	TRBD1	-	TGTGCCAGCAGTTTATCGCGCAGGGGGCATGGCTACACCTTC	CASSLSRRGHGYTF
TRBV4-2	TRBJ2-3	-	once	TGTGCCAGCAGCCAGGGAGGCGACCTCACAGATACGCAGTATTTT	CASSQGGDLTDTQYF
TRBV5-8	TRBJ2-3	-	-	TGTGCCAGCAGCTTGAGGGGGGCTAGCACAGATACGCAGTATTTT	CASSLRGASTDTQYF
TRBV15	TRBJ1-1	-	-	TGTGCCACCAGCAGAGAGAAGGGAATGAACACTGAAGCTTTCTTT	CATSREKGMNTEAFF
TRBV2	TRBJ1-2	-	-	TGTGCCAGCAGTGCCTACTATGGCTACACCTTC	CASSAYYGYTF
TRBV5-6	TRBJ1-1	TRBD1	-	TGTGCCAGCAGCTTGGTACGGGGACAGGGATACACTGAAGCTTTCTTT	CASSLVRGQGYTEAFF
TRBV5-1	TRBJ2-5	-	-	TGCGCCAGCAGCTTGGGAGGGCTGCAAGAGACCCAGTACTTC	CASSLGGLQETQYF
TRBV9	TRBJ1-3	-	-	TGTGCCAGCAGCGTAGTGCCTGCTGGAAACACCATATATTTT	CASSVVPAGNTIYF
TRBV7-9	TRBJ2-7	-	-	TGTGCCAGCAGCGTCGCCGGCGGGTCGGAGCAGTACTTC	CASSVAGGSEQYF
TRBV9	TRBJ2-1	TRBD2	-	TGTGCCAGCAGCGCGCGCTTCGGTGTAGCGGGGGGCTCCTACAATGAGCAGTTCTTC	CASSARFGVAGGSYNEQFF
TRBV15	TRBJ2-3	-	-	TGTGCCACCAGCACTAGAAGGGGCAAGGATACGCAGTATTTT	CATSTRRGKDTQYF
TRBV27	TRBJ2-7	-	-	TGTGCCAGCAGTCCCGTGGCCTCGCGGGGCCTGTACGAGCAGTACTTC	CASSPVASRGLYEQYF
TRBV10-3	TRBJ2-5	-	-	TGTGCCATCAGTGTATCAGGGTTCGGCGAGACCCAGTACTTC	CAISVSGFGETQYF
TRBV27	TRBJ1-6	-	-	TGTGCCAGCAGTTTATCGAATTCACCCCTCCACTTT	CASSLSNSPLHF
TRBV18	TRBJ2-6	-	few	TGTGCCAGCTCACCACCTTCAGGAGGAGGTGGGGCCAACGTCCTGACTTTC	CASSPPSGGGGANVLTF
TRBV9	TRBJ1-4	-	-	TGTGCCAGCAGCGTAGAAGGGGTGGGTCCTAATGAAAAACTGTTTTTT	CASSVEGVGPNEKLFF
TRBV7-9	TRBJ2-1	TRBD1	-	TGTGCCAGCAGCTCCAGACAGGGCGAGGATGAGCAGTTCTTC	CASSSRQGEDEQFF
TRBV28	TRBJ2-7	TRBD1	-	TGTGCCAGCAGTTTCCCACCGACAGGGAGCTCCTACGAGCAGTACTTC	CASSFPPTGSSYEQYF
TRBV7-9	TRBJ2-5	-	-	TGTGCCAGCAGCTTAGGGACTGCGGCGGGTGGGACCCAGTACTTC	CASSLGTAAGGTQYF
TRBV14	TRBJ2-7	-	-	TGTGCCAGCAGCCACATAGTATGTTCGTCGGACAGAGAATTC	CASSHIVCSSDREF
TRBV7-9	TRBJ1-1	TRBD1	once	TGTGCCAGCAGCGCCCGGACAGGAATGAACACTGAAGCTTTCTTT	CASSARTGMNTEAFF
TRBV4-2	TRBJ1-1	-	-	TGTGCCAGCAGCCAAGGCGGGAACACTGAAGCTTTCTTT	CASSQGGNTEAFF
TRBV10-2	TRBJ1-6	-	few	TGCGCCAGCAGTGCGCAGGGGCCCCGGCAATCACCCCTCCACTTT	CASSAQGPRQSPLHF
TRBV30	TRBJ1-5	TRBD1	-	TGTGCCTGGAGTGTCGGGACAGAAGTTAGCAATCAGCCCCAGCATTTT	CAWSVGTEVSNQPQHF
TRBV18	TRBJ2-3	-	-	TGTGCCAGCTCACCACTTATCGCAGATACGCAGTATTTT	CASSPLIADTQYF
TRBV19	TRBJ1-5	-	-	TGTGCCAGTAGTATCATAAGGAGCAATCAGCCCCAGCATTTT	CASSIIRSNQPQHF
TRBV19	TRBJ1-5	-	once	TGTGCCAGTAGTATCACATCGGGGTCGGGCAATCAGCCCCAGCATTTT	CASSITSGSGNQPQHF
TRBV6-5	TRBJ2-1	-	once	TGTGCCAGCAGTTACTCGAGAGATGTCAATGAGCAGTTCTTC	CASSYSRDVNEQFF
TRBV6-5	TRBJ1-1	TRBD1	-	TGTGCCAGCAGTTACCATGACAGGGGGTTGAACACTGAAGCTTTCTTT	CASSYHDRGLNTEAFF
TRBV18	TRBJ1-1	-	few	TGTGCCAGCTCACGCCGGACGGGACCGAACACTGAAGCTTTCTTT	CASSRRTGPNTEAFF
TRBV4-3	TRBJ1-4	-	-	TGCGCCAGCAGCCAAGTCGGGGGGGGAAATGAAAAACTGTTTTTT	CASSQVGGGNEKLFF
TRBV5-1	TRBJ1-2	-	-	TGCGCCAGCAGCGAAGGACAGACATATGGCTACACCTTC	CASSEGQTYGYTF